This T cell receptor (beta chain) was sequenced during a study of shared T cell receptors in the human thymus. There are 16 residues in the CDR3. Per germline, CDR1 LGHNA and CDR2 YSLEER. The V gene lost 3 bases and the J gene lost 0 bases, with 11 bases spanning the gap. Produced via immunoSEQ multiplex PCR; TCRdb's table is partial and in-frame only. This sample has 600,000 to 900,000 clones, with over 75% found just once. This sample was also put to use in a study of human thymus T cells. According to that study: Resections obtained during corrective heart surgery supplied the thymus tissue. Apparent skewing of V and J gene usage characterized both thymic and blood repertoires. Unrelated individuals reportedly shared highly overlapping thymic TCR repertoires.

Sequenced: thymocytes. The clonotype originates from a girl in the first two years of life with a congenital heart defect. The chain couples TRBV4-3 to TRBJ2-2; TRBD1 is a possible D gene (7 bases). The CDR3 DNA sequence: TGCGCCAGCAGCCAGCGCGGGACAGCGAACACCGGGGAGCTGTTTTTT. Translating gives CASSQRGTANTGELFF.